This TCR beta chain was sequenced during a study of blood T cell repertoires in COVID-19. The wider study: Sample material is recorded as cDNA or gDNA derived from T cells, B-cell-depleted T cells, or PBMCs.

The CDR3 sequence is 14 residues long. Germline V CDR1 and CDR2: LGHDT, YNNKEL (reference sequence). V was trimmed by 3 bases and J by 2 bases, leaving 10 bases between them. Original processing notes: It was from reference gene primer amplification that nucleated cell counts were estimated. Assay: immunoSEQ multiplex PCR; the TCRdb copy retains only in-frame clones and omits some. That table furnishes V, J and clone size, whereas the DNA furnished D and trimming. The sample holds a few hundred thousand clones, roughly 90% seen once. Input material: peripheral blood. The V call is TRBV3-1 (or the pseudogene TRBV3-2), the J call TRBJ1-1; D is uncertain. The receptor's source is a man in his forties or fifties with acute or convalescent COVID-19. The CDR3 DNA reads TGTGCCAGCAGCCATATGACAATAAACACTGAAGCTTTCTTT. Residues: CASSHMTINTEAFF.